These 2 T cell receptor beta chains originate from one sample sequenced in a study of beta chain features in type 1 diabetes. The authors reverse transcribed all of the isolated RNA, so sequencing captured expressed TCRB transcripts. Produced via immunoSEQ multiplex PCR; TCRdb's table is partial and in-frame only. The sample has about 240,000 clones, 27% seen once. The sample was central memory CD4+ T cells from blood. The receptors originated from a man aged 25 to 40 in good health.

The chain joins TRBV28 to TRBJ2-7; 7 nucleotides line up with TRBD1. Germline-derived CDR1 and CDR2 are MDHEN and SYDVKM. The CDR3 has 11 amino acids. The V and J ends lost 1 base and 12 bases, in that order; junction bases with no gene match: 3. CDR3: CASSLSGQSYF. The CDR3 DNA is TGTGCCAGCAGTTTATCGGGACAGTCGTACTTC.

The chain uses TRBV5-6 and TRBJ1-2; weak D call: TRBD1 (5 bases). Trimming removed 3 bases from V and 6 bases from J, with 12 bases in between. The CDR3 contains 13 residues. Looked up from germline, CDR1 is SGHDT and CDR2 is YYEEEE. The CDR3 nucleotides read TGTGCCAGCAGCTCGGGACGCATAAATGGCTACACCTTC. It codes for CASSSGRINGYTF.